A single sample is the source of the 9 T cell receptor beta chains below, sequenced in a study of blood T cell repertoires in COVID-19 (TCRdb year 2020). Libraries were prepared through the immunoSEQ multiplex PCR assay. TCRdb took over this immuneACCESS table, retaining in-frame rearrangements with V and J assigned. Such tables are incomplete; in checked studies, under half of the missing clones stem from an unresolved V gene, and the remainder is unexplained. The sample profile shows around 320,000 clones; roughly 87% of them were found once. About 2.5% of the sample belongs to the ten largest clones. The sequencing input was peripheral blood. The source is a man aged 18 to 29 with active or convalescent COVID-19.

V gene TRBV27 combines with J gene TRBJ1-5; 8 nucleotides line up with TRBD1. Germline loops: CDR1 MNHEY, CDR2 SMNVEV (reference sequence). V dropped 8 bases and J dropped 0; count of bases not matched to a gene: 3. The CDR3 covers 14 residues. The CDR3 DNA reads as TGTGCCAGCGGACAGGGCTATAGCAATCAGCCCCAGCATTTT. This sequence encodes CASGQGYSNQPQHF.

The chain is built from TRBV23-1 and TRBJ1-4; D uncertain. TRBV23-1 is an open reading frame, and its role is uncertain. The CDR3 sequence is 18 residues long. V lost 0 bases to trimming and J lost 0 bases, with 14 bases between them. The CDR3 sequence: CASSQSLENLATNEKLFF. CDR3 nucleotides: TGCGCCAGCAGTCAATCTTTGGAGAACCTTGCAACTAATGAAAAACTGTTTTTT.

The CDR3 here is CASSEAGLNTIYF. CDR3 nucleotides: TGTGCCAGCAGTGAAGCCGGTTTGAACACCATATATTTT. This sequence joins TRBV2 and TRBJ1-3; D is ambiguous. Germline CDR1 reads SNHLY; CDR2 reads FYNNEI. The CDR3 extends over 13 amino acids. V gave up 0 bases and J gave up 7 bases, with 7 bases separating them.

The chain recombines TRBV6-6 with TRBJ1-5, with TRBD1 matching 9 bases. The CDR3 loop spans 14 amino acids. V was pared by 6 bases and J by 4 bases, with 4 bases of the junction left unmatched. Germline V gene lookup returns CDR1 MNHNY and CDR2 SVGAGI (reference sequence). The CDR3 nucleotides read TGTGCCAGCAGACCACAGGGGGCAAATCAGCCCCAGCATTTT. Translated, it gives CASRPQGANQPQHF.

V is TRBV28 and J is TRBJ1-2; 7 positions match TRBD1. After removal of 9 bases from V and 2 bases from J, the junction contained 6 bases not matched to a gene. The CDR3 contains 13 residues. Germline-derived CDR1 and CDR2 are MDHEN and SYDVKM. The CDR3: CASWDSQNYGYTF. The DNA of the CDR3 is TGTGCCAGTTGGGACAGTCAAAACTATGGCTACACCTTC.

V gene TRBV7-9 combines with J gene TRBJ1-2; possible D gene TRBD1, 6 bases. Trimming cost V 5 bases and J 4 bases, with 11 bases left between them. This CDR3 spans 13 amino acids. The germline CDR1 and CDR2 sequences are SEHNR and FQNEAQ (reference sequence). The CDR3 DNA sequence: TGTGCCAGCAGCCTGGACAGCCTCTATGGCTACACCTTC. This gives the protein CASSLDSLYGYTF.

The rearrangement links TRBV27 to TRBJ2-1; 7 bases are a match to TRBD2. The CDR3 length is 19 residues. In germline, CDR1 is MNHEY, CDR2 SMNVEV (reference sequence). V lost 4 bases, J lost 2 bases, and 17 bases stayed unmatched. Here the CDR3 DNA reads TGTGCCAGCAGTTACCTGGTTAGCGGGTCCTTCGGAGCCTACAATGAGCAGTTCTTC. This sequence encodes CASSYLVSGSFGAYNEQFF.

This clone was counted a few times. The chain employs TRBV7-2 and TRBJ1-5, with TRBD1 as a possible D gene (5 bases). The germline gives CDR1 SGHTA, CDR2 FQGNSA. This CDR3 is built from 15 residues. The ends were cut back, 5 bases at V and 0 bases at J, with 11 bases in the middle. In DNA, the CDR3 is TGTGCCAGCAGCCTGACAGCAGATAGCAATCAGCCCCAGCATTTT. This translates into CASSLTADSNQPQHF.

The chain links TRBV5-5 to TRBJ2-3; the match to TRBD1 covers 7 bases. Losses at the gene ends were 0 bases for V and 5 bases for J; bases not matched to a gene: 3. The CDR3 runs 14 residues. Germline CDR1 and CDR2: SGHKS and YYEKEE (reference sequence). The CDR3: CASSLVAGGDTQYF. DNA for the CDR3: TGTGCCAGCAGCTTGGTGGCAGGGGGAGATACGCAGTATTTT. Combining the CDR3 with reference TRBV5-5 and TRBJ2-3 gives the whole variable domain DAGVTQSPTHLIKTRGQQVTLRCSPISGHKSVSWYQQVLGQGPQFIFQYYEKEERGRGNFPDRFSARQFPNYSSELNVNALLLGDSALYLCASSLVAGGDTQYFGPGTRLTVL.